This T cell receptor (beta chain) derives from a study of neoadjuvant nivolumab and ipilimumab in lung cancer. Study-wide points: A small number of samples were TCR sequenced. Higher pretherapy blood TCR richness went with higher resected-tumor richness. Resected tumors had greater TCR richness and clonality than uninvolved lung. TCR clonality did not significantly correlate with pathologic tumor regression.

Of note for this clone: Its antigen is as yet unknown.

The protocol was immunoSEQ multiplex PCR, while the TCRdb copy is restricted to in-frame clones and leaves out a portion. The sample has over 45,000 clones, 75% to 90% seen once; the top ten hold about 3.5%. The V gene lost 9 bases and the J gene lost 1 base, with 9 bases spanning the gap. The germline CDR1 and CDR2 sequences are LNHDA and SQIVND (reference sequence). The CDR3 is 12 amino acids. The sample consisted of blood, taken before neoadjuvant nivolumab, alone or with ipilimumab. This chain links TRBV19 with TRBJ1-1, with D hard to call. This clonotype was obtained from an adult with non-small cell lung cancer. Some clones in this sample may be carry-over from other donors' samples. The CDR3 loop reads CASGRQNTEAFF. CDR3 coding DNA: TGTGCCAGCGGACGGCAGAACACTGAAGCTTTCTTT.